This TCR beta chain comes out of a study of blood T cell repertoires in COVID-19 (dated by TCRdb to the early 2020s). Study-level background: Collaborator samples came from the United States, Italy and Spain and covered acute and convalescent phases of COVID-19. The material from the prospective study consisted of cDNA or gDNA derived from T cells, B-cell-depleted T cells, or PBMCs. Subjects who had been exposed to COVID-19, were actively infected with it, or had recovered from it provided the deeply sampled blood TCRbeta repertoires that made up the dataset. The repertoires were released in a freely available public database meant as a resource for research on the immune response to SARS-CoV-2. Samples came from the ongoing ImmuneRACE study (first 160 participants) plus 1,254 subjects from 6 global collaborators. The sample metadata nearly always contained a de-identified subject ID, COVID-19 status, age in years and sex. Where available, HLA class I and class II types were obtained from metadata supplied by the sample provider rather than from assay-based typing.

Including the terminal cysteine and phenylalanine, the CDR3 comprises 18 residues. Just CDR3 DNA is preserved here, 54 bases in frame from base 1. CDR1 SGHRS and CDR2 YFSETQ are derived from the germline V gene. V is trimmed back by 2 bases and J by 4 bases, and the junction contains 15 bases that no gene match accounts for. In regard to this clone: The antigen this receptor binds is unknown. Per-nucleotide qualities are absent, and no much larger clonotype sits a single base away.

Here is what the overall study found, with its caveats: The quantity of clinical and demographic metadata differed by source and by participant and was supplied without curation.

Participants in the prospective study were aged roughly 18 to 89 years, lived in about two dozen United States geographic areas, and enrolled through a virtual design. In the prospective study, cohorts were assigned on the basis of participant-reported clinical history obtained from a screening survey and a study questionnaire. Recovered participants in ImmuneRACE Cohort 3 were defined as having two consecutive negative NP/OP PCR tests, clearance from a healthcare professional, or resolution of symptoms. Each participant in the prospective study had whole blood, serum and a nasopharyngeal or oropharyngeal swab collected by mobile phlebotomists. Prospective study participants could optionally give additional blood draws and questionnaires over an approximately two-month period. Blood samples from the prospective study were shipped frozen or at room temperature prior to DNA extraction. TCRbeta CDR3 regions were amplified from genomic DNA using the immunoSEQ Assay, a bias-controlled multiplex PCR. The paper's data handling went like this. Nucleated cell counts per sample were estimated from amplification of reference gene primers within the assay. To quantify the absolute abundance of each unique TCRbeta CDR3 rearrangement, sequence reads were collapsed and filtered. For each sample, productive Simpson clonality was calculated by taking the square root of Simpson's diversity index across productive rearrangements. TCRdb limited this immuneACCESS table to in-frame rearrangements with V and J called. A share of clones is missing; checked studies link under half to unresolved V genes, and the rest is unexplained. V, J and clone size reflect that table, while D and trimming were determined from the DNA. In this sample the table shows about 210,000 clones, 80% to 90% of which occur a single time. The ten largest clones add up to around 9% of the sample.

The receptor chain draws on TRBV5-1 and TRBJ1-2, with 9 junctional bases fitting TRBD1. The specimen was PBMCs or T cells enriched from blood (not recorded which). This TCR derives from a man aged 40-49 years who had recovered from COVID-19. In nucleotide form, the sequence is TGCGCCAGCAGCTTTACAGGGGGCTCCTTTTCCTATGGCTATGGCTACACCTTC. This encodes CASSFTGGSFSYGYGYTF.